What follows are 12 T cell receptor beta chains derived from one specimen sequenced in a study of monozygotic twins with inflammatory bowel disease. TCRdb reprocessed the 5' RACE reads and stores each CDR3 protein as one record, lacking DNA. The sample table sets out some 330,000 distinct CDR3 sequences. What was sequenced was blood. These receptor sequences come from a human donor with ulcerative colitis or Crohn's disease, or a healthy co-twin of an affected twin (not recorded which).

CDR3 protein: CASSPGGNIWYQETQYF. The rearrangement links TRBV27 to TRBJ2-5; the D call from TCRdb, TRBD1, cannot be confirmed without DNA. Germline loops: CDR1 MNHEY, CDR2 SMNVEV (reference sequence). CDR3 length equals 17 residues.

The rearrangement uses TRBV25-1 and TRBJ2-7. The CDR3 contains 15 residues. CDR1 and CDR2 from the germline V gene are MGHDK and SYGVNS. CDR3 in amino acids: CASSERTVSSYEQYF.

This chain links TRBV6-5 with TRBJ2-7. The CDR3 covers 16 residues. CDR1 MNHEY and CDR2 SVGAGI come from the germline V gene. CDR3 sequence reads: CASSYSSVGRSYEQYF.

The chain couples TRBV7-2 to TRBJ1-2; TCRdb calls TRBD1, which cannot be checked without DNA. The germline V gene encodes CDR1 SGHTA and CDR2 FQGNSA. This CDR3 comprises 16 residues. CDR3 in amino acids: CASSLGLGGGAGGYTF. The entire variable domain, with the rest obtained from reference TRBV7-2 and TRBJ1-2, is as follows: GAGVSQSPSNKVTEKGKDVELRCDPISGHTALYWYRQSLGQGLEFLIYFQGNSAPDKSGLPSDRFSAERTGGSVSTLTIQRTQQEDSAVYLCASSLGLGGGAGGYTFGSGTRLTVV.

This chain links TRBV6-5 with TRBJ1-2. The CDR3 loop spans 13 amino acids. Looked up from germline, CDR1 is MNHEY and CDR2 is SVGAGI. CDR3 sequence: CASTPREGYGYTF.

V and J are TRBV6-5 and TRBJ2-1; TCRdb outputs TRBD2, but without DNA this stays unchecked. The CDR3 covers 18 residues. Germline lookup yields CDR1 MNHEY and CDR2 SVGAGI. CDR3 residues: CASSSKPGLAGVVDEQFF.

The rearrangement joins TRBV7-9 to TRBJ2-5; TCRdb's assignment of TRBD1 cannot be checked, as there is no DNA. CDR1 is SEHNR and CDR2 is FQNEAQ in the germline V gene (reference sequence). The CDR3 has 15 residues. The CDR3 sequence is CASSPPRGAKETQYF.

The chain is built from TRBV20-1 and TRBJ2-1; TCRdb's D call, TRBD2, is unchecked because there is no DNA. CDR1 DFQATT and CDR2 SNEGSKA come from the germline V gene (reference sequence). The CDR3 contains 15 residues. The CDR3 is CSARDRAGIGNEQFF.

This chain uses TRBV29-1 with TRBJ1-1. The CDR3 is made up of 12 amino acids. Germline CDR1 is SQVTM and CDR2 is ANQGSEA. CDR3 in amino acids: CSVEEAELGAFF.

J is TRBJ2-5 and V is TRBV6-5. The germline CDR1 and CDR2 sequences are MNHEY and SVGAGI. The CDR3 runs to 12 residues. The CDR3 reads CASSYSKGSQYF.

This chain joins TRBV12-3 or TRBV12-4 and TRBJ2-7; the TRBD2 assignment by TCRdb is unverifiable without DNA. The CDR3 is 14 amino acids. CDR3 in amino acids: CASSLTAGGYEQYF.

This sequence joins TRBV6-5 and TRBJ2-6. The CDR3 is 16 amino acids. CDR1 is MNHEY and CDR2 is SVGAGI in the germline V gene. The chain's CDR3 is CASSYSGGSGANVLTF.